The T cell receptor (beta chain) described here comes from a study of blood T cells in healthy people across ages. Study results and caveats: Shifts in expanded clonotypes may have been confounded by donor CMV status, which was unknown. TCR beta diversity per million T cells fell roughly linearly with age.

Samples had at least 6.5 million PBMCs isolated from them. V lost 0 bases, J lost 0 bases, and 15 bases lay in between. The CDR3 spans 17 residues. The germline V gene encodes CDR1 LNHNV and CDR2 YYDKDF (reference sequence). About this clonotype: The antigen is not known.

For the second PCR, which ran for 7 to 11 cycles, a sample-barcoded 5' primer and a J-beta primer mix were used. Each TCR beta cDNA got a 12-nucleotide random molecular identifier. TCRdb redid the calling of the 5' RACE reads with MiXCR, one entry per CDR3 protein. The sample records about 730,000 distinct CDR3 sequences, roughly 41% being singletons. The chain uses TRBV15 and TRBJ2-7; perhaps TRBD1 as D (6 bases). Sample: blood. The clonotype comes from a woman aged 55-70 years in good health. The CDR3 bases are TGTGCCACCAGCAGAGATCAGGGGCAGGCCATCTCCTACGAGCAGTACTTC. Protein product: CATSRDQGQAISYEQYF.